This TCR beta chain was observed in a study of T cells after yellow fever vaccination (dated by TCRdb to between 2018 and 2021). In terms of the full investigation: The SMART-Seq v4 Ultra Low Input RNA kit was used to prepare libraries from fractions with low cell numbers. Bulk TCR alpha and beta repertoires were sequenced longitudinally to track T-cell clones before and after primary and booster YFV17D yellow fever vaccination. Two healthy male donors, one aged 18 to 30 and one aged 30 to 40 years, were included in the cohort. Blood samples were taken at several timepoints before and after primary and secondary immunization, and bulk PBMC replicates and cell subsets were isolated. Study-level results and caveats: Most clones expanded after primary vaccination (around 96% of CD4 and around nine tenths of CD8) were re-detected after the booster, suggesting that broad memory maintenance occurred. Computational filtering was required because FACS-sorted repertoires could contain abundant contaminating clonotypes from the bulk population. A small fraction of clonotypes showed up in both the CD4 and CD8 compartments, probably as a result of convergent recombination. The secondary T-cell response was weaker than the primary response but faster, peaking on day 5 instead of day 15. Only a couple of donors were included in the study, so the extent to which the findings can be generalized is limited.

Clipping removes 6 bases from V and 5 bases from J, with 11 as the unmatched junction base count. The CDR3 measures 15 amino acids from cysteine to phenylalanine. The CDR3 DNA has 45 bases and is translated from base 1. The germline V gene encodes CDR1 MNHEY and CDR2 SVGEGT. The meaning of the sample's treatment or condition label: live attenuated yellow fever vaccine strain. PBMCs were isolated from peripheral blood using a standard Ficoll-Paque protocol. Epitope-specific CD8 T cells were sorted with a dextramer loaded with the yellow fever NS4B epitope peptide, and anti-CD3 and anti-CD8 staining was applied. RNA was extracted with TriZol from bulk PBMCs, CD4 and CD8 fractions, and dextramer-positive and dextramer-negative fractions. TCR cDNA was synthesized by 5'RACE template switching, which introduced a universal primer site and unique molecular identifiers. Priming of cDNA synthesis was performed from both the TCR alpha and TCR beta constant segments. Library amplification involved two PCR steps, and the second step added sample barcodes and sequencing adapters. Sequencing of libraries was performed on Illumina HiSeq 2500 (2x100 bp) or NovaSeq (2x150 bp). The paper's processing steps were these. Demultiplexing of reads and collapsing into UMI consensus sequences were performed with MIGEC, and V(D)J alignment was carried out with MiXCR. Vaccine-responding clonotypes were defined with edgeR using replicate PBMC samples, requiring FDR below 0.01 and a log2 fold change above 5 up to day 15. CD4 or CD8 identity was assigned to each bulk clonotype according to whether the clonotype was present at higher abundance in the sequenced CD4 repertoire or the sequenced CD8 repertoire. A clonotype counted as NS4B-specific if enriched at least 10-fold in dextramer-positive versus dextramer-negative fractions, with CD4-biased clonotypes left out. The raw public reads went through TCRdb reprocessing: fastp at Q25, MiXCR clone calling, in-frame beta chains kept. Every entry covers one CDR3 protein and lists the most common genes and DNA from its rows. The V and J calls shown here were made by TCRdb, not taken from the authors' results. A total of about 45,000 distinct CDR3 sequences appear in this sample, roughly 6.4% of them only once. Together, the top ten hold around 16% of the sample.

This clonotype was seen many times. No base-level quality is on record; no much larger clone is a single base apart. This sequence originates from a man under 40 who received the YFV17D yellow fever vaccine. The V gene is TRBV6-2 or TRBV6-3 and the J gene is TRBJ2-7; TRBD2 matches 9 bases in the middle. Material: CD8+ T cells not binding an NS4B(214-222) dextramer, sorted from PBMCs, obtained 45 days after the yellow fever booster vaccination. What this sample's cell subset or site label stands for: NS4B epitope dextramer-negative CD8 T cells. The base sequence is TGTGCCAGCAGCTTATTTAGCGGGAGTTTACACGAGCAGTACTTC. Translated, it reads CASSLFSGSLHEQYF.